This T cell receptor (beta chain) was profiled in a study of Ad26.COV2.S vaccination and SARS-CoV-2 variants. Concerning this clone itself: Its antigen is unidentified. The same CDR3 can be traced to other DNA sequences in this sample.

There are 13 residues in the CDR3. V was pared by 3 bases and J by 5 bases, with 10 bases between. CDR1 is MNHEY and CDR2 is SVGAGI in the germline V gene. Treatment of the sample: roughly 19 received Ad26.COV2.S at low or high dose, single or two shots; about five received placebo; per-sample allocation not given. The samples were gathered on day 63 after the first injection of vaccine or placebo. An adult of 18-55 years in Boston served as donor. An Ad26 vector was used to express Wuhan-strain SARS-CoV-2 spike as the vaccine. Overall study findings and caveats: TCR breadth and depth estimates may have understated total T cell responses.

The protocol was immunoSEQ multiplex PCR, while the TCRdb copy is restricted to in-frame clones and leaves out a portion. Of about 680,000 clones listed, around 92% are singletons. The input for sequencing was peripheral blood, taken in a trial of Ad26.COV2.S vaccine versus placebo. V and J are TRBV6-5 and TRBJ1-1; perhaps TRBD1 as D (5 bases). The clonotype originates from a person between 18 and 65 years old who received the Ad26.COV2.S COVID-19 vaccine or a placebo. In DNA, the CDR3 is TGTGCCAGCAGTTATTCCAAGGGGACTGAAGCTTTCTTT. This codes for CASSYSKGTEAFF.